This T cell receptor beta chain was found in a study of blood T cells in healthy people across ages. Every sample had a minimum of 6 million PBMCs isolated. This CDR3 has 15 amino acids. Germline trimming cut 5 bases from V and 11 bases from J; bases unmatched to any gene: 16. In germline, CDR1 is SGHAT, CDR2 FQNNGV. About this clonotype: Its antigen remains unidentified.

Study-level points and caveats: Age brought a roughly linear fall in TCR beta diversity measured per million T cells.

A J-beta primer mix and a sample-barcoded 5' primer were used in a second PCR of about 7 to 12 cycles. MiXCR was run by TCRdb on the 5' RACE reads, yielding one entry per CDR3 protein. In the table there are 700,000 to 850,000 distinct CDR3 sequences, around 36% of which are singletons. Sequenced sample: blood. The source is a man between 18 and 35 years old in good health. The rearrangement uses TRBV11-2 and TRBJ2-5; 8 bases are a match to TRBD1. The CDR3 sequence: CASSPRQGWPEEQYF. For the CDR3, the DNA is TGTGCCAGCAGCCCTAGACAGGGGTGGCCCGAGGAGCAGTACTTC.